Listed here are 3 T cell receptor beta chains from one sample, sequenced in a study of beta chain features in type 1 diabetes. Expressed TCRB transcripts were sequenced because the entire RNA isolate underwent reverse transcription. Sequencing used immunoSEQ multiplex PCR; TCRdb keeps in-frame clones, though not all of them. The sample has over 600,000 clones; 9.5% to 15% are singletons. Regarding the study as a whole: TCRB CDR3s were moderately but significantly shorter in Type 1 diabetes patients in all four CD4+ subsets.

Their antigens remain unidentified. The sample comprised naive CD4+ T cells from blood. The receptors here all came from a man aged 25-45 years with type 1 diabetes.

This rearrangement joins TRBV5-1 to TRBJ2-2, with 7 bases identical to TRBD2. This CDR3 region has 15 residues. Germline CDR1 and CDR2: SGHRS and YFSETQ. Trimming cost V 2 bases and J 2 bases; bases outside gene matches: 3. The CDR3 DNA reads as TGCGCCAGCAGCTTCCCGGGGGGAAACACCGGGGAGCTGTTTTTT. It translates to CASSFPGGNTGELFF.

This clone was seen only a few times. The chain links TRBV28 to TRBJ2-1; no firm D call. The CDR3 covers 12 residues. Trimming took off 2 bases at V and 7 bases at J, with 6 bases between the two ends. The germline CDR1 and CDR2 sequences are MDHEN and SYDVKM. The DNA for the CDR3 is TGTGCCAGCAGTTTAAGTTGGAATGAGCAGTTCTTC. This sequence encodes CASSLSWNEQFF.

This clone occurred a few times. This chain connects TRBV15 to TRBJ2-3; D unclear. Germline V gene data show CDR1 as LNHNV and CDR2 as YYDKDF (reference sequence). The CDR3 has 13 amino acids. V was trimmed by 2 bases and J by 2 bases, leaving 5 bases between them. The CDR3 DNA follows: TGTGCCACCAGCAGACTCAACACAGATACGCAGTATTTT. Residues: CATSRLNTDTQYF.